By proportion, the clone carrying this TCR beta chain is medium-sized. Its cognate antigen is unknown. A read error may produce the germline difference seen at one junction end. This record belongs to a study of T cells in localized non-small cell lung cancer. General observations from the study: Among the tissues sampled, uninvolved adjacent lung had the highest T cell clonality, above tumor.

The length of the CDR3 is 14 residues. Germline CDR1 is MNHGY and CDR2 is SAAAGT. Measured with immunoSEQ multiplex PCR; TCRdb has only the in-frame clones, and not every one. The sample has about 3,000 clones, roughly a third seen once. The chain couples TRBV6-8 to TRBJ2-7; TRBD1 matches 9 bases. The TCR was taken from a man between 35 and 75 years old with stage I lung adenocarcinoma. The specimen comprised normal lung tissue next to the tumor, sampled before any cancer treatment. CDR3: CAISVGQGLGEQYF. CDR3 DNA: TGTGCCATCAGTGTGGGACAGGGTTTAGGGGAGCAGTACTTC.